Following are 19 T cell receptor beta chains from one sample sequenced in a study of cytomegalovirus exposure and HLA in healthy donors. 13 Jbeta primers and 60 Vbeta primers were used for the PCR. Sequencing used immunoSEQ multiplex PCR; TCRdb keeps in-frame clones, though not all of them. This sample carries about 190,000 clones, about four fifths of them seen once, and the ten largest clones take less than 2%. Sequencing input: PBMCs. These receptors all stem from a man younger than 35 in good health and CMV-seronegative.

The V gene is TRBV29-1, the J gene TRBJ2-7; TRBD1 agrees at 7 bases. The CDR3 extends over 14 amino acids. V was pared by 4 bases and J by 3 bases, with 9 bases of the junction left unmatched. The germline V gene has CDR1 SQVTM and CDR2 ANQGSEA. CDR3 DNA: TGCAGCGTTGGGGTGGGATCAGGGGGCTACGAGCAGTACTTC. It encodes CSVGVGSGGYEQYF.

The rearrangement uses TRBV28 and TRBJ2-2; TRBD2 might be the D (5 bases). V was trimmed by 8 bases and J by 7 bases, leaving 23 bases between them. The length of the CDR3 is 16 residues. Germline CDR1 is MDHEN and CDR2 is SYDVKM. DNA of the CDR3: TGTGCCAGCCATAACCCCTCCCTAGCTGGGGTCGGGGAGCTGTTTTTT. This codes for CASHNPSLAGVGELFF.

This clone was seen a few times. The chain has TRBV4-3 and TRBJ2-7; D perhaps matches TRBD1 (6 bases). V was trimmed by 1 base and J by 5 bases, leaving 18 bases between them. CDR1 and CDR2 from the germline V gene are LGHNA and YSLEER. The CDR3 length is 16 residues. This chain's CDR3 is CASSQVRGRGADEQYF. DNA of the CDR3: TGCGCCAGCAGCCAAGTCCGGGGCAGGGGCGCCGACGAGCAGTACTTC.

As for this clone: Within the sample, other DNA sequences also encode this same CDR3. The gene calls are TRBV14 and TRBJ1-1; D ambiguous. The V gene lost 6 bases and the J gene lost 1 base, with 9 bases spanning the gap. Germline CDR1 reads SGHDN; CDR2 reads FVKESK. The CDR3 runs to 13 residues. The CDR3 sequence: CASSGTRNTEAFF. The DNA of the CDR3 is TGTGCCAGCAGTGGAACTAGGAACACTGAAGCTTTCTTT.

This clone appeared a few times. V usage is TRBV5-1 and J usage is TRBJ2-7, with 7 bases fitting TRBD1. From germline, CDR1 is SGHRS and CDR2 YFSETQ. This CDR3 is 13 amino acids long. The junction had 4 bases not matched to a gene; V was cut back by 2 bases and J by 5 bases. For the CDR3, the DNA is TGCGCCAGCAGCTTCAGGACAGGAGACGAGCAGTACTTC. It is translated as CASSFRTGDEQYF.

With respect to this clone: Germline and junction disagree at one end, which may indicate a read error. The chain has TRBV6-5 and TRBJ1-2, with D unresolved. CDR1 is MNHEY, CDR2 SVGAGI, per germline. The CDR3 consists of 11 residues. CDR3 residues: CASSDPGQFPF. CDR3 coding DNA: TGTGCCAGCAGTGACCCGGGTCAATTTCCCTTC.

The CDR3 nucleotides are TGCGCCAGCAGCTTGGGGGACAGGGAGGGAGTTCAGTACTTC. Translation: CASSLGDREGVQYF. The V call is TRBV5-1, the J call TRBJ2-4; the match to TRBD1 covers 9 bases. The length of the CDR3 is 14 residues. V lost 0 bases to trimming and J lost 11 bases; unmatched junction nucleotides: 6. Germline CDR1 is SGHRS and CDR2 is YFSETQ. The full variable domain, completed using reference TRBV5-1 and TRBJ2-4, is KAGVTQTPRYLIKTRGQQVTLSCSPISGHRSVSWYQQTPGQGLQFLFEYFSETQRNKGNFPGRFSGRQFSNSRSEMNVSTLELGDSALYLCASSLGDREGVQYFGAGTRLSVL.

The chain uses TRBV18 and TRBJ2-1; tentative D call: TRBD2 (6 bases). Germline CDR1 and CDR2: KGHSH and LQKENI. This CDR3 region has 18 residues. V was trimmed by 2 bases and J by 2 bases, leaving 19 bases between them. The CDR3: CASSPTLGLIDTYNEQFF. The CDR3 DNA reads as TGTGCCAGCTCACCAACCCTAGGACTAATAGATACCTACAATGAGCAGTTCTTC. Full variable domain (missing parts from reference TRBV18 and TRBJ2-1): NAGVMQNPRHLVRRRGQEARLRCSPMKGHSHVYWYRQLPEEGLKFMVYLQKENIIDESGMPKERFSAEFPKEGPSILRIQQVVRGDSAAYFCASSPTLGLIDTYNEQFFGPGTRLTVL.

The chain carries TRBV7-9 and TRBJ2-5; tentatively, D is TRBD2 (5 bases). The CDR3 contains 12 residues. CDR1 SEHNR and CDR2 FQNEAQ come from the germline V gene (reference sequence). The V end was cut by 5 bases, the J end by 11 bases, with 15 bases between. CDR3 sequence: CASSILGREQYF. The CDR3 nucleotides read TGTGCCAGCAGCATCCTTGGTAGGGAGCAGTACTTC.

V usage is TRBV11-2 and J usage is TRBJ2-6; no firm D call. Germline CDR1 and CDR2: SGHAT and FQNNGV. The CDR3 totals 13 residues. With 5 bases removed from V and 9 bases from J, the gap between germline ends came to 11 bases. CDR3 amino acids: CASSPQPGNVLTF. In nucleotides, the CDR3 is TGTGCCAGCAGCCCGCAACCGGGCAACGTCCTGACTTTC.

This chain joins TRBV29-1 and TRBJ1-4; D is unresolved. Germline-derived CDR1 and CDR2 are SQVTM and ANQGSEA. There are 12 residues in the CDR3. The V gene lost 4 bases and the J gene lost 3 bases, with 6 bases spanning the gap. CDR3 protein: CSVVSANEKLFF. DNA of the CDR3: TGCAGCGTTGTATCTGCTAATGAAAAACTGTTTTTT.

The V call is TRBV6-6, the J call TRBJ2-5; D may be TRBD2 (6 bases). Germline lookup yields CDR1 MNHNY and CDR2 SVGAGI (reference sequence). The CDR3 length is 16 residues. The V gene lost 7 bases and the J gene lost 4 bases, with 22 bases spanning the gap. DNA of the CDR3: TGTGCCAGCACCAAGTCAGGGACTGGAGGTGGAGAGACCCAGTACTTC. This gives the protein CASTKSGTGGGETQYF.

The CDR3 region is CASRDRGRIGETQYF. Here the CDR3 DNA reads TGCGCCAGCCGGGACAGGGGGCGCATAGGGGAGACCCAGTACTTC. This chain joins TRBV5-1 and TRBJ2-5, with TRBD1 matching 12 bases. The J segment lost 5 bases and the V segment lost 7 bases, leaving 9 bases of the junction unmatched. Germline-derived CDR1 and CDR2 are SGHRS and YFSETQ. The CDR3 spans 15 residues.

V usage is TRBV11-3 and J usage is TRBJ2-1; the D gene is possibly TRBD2 (5 bases). This CDR3 has 14 amino acids. The germline V gene has CDR1 SGHNT and CDR2 YENEEA. V was clipped by 3 bases and J by 5 bases, with 11 bases between them. CDR3 residues: CASSFWGENNEQFF. For the CDR3, the DNA is TGTGCCAGCAGCTTTTGGGGAGAAAACAATGAGCAGTTCTTC.

The CDR3 bases are TGTGCCTGGTCCGGGACAGTTAGCAATCAGCCCCAGCATTTT. Amino acid sequence: CAWSGTVSNQPQHF. The genes are TRBV30 and TRBJ1-5, with 7 bases lining up with TRBD1. Losses at the gene ends were 5 bases for V and 0 bases for J; bases not matched to a gene: 4. CDR1 is GTSNPN, CDR2 SVGIG, per germline (reference sequence). This CDR3 has 14 amino acids.

V is TRBV6-4 and J is TRBJ2-3; TRBD2 might be the D (5 bases). CDR1 and CDR2 (germline): MRHNA, SNTAGT. This CDR3 has 19 residues. Trimming took 4 bases from V and 0 from J, leaving 23 bases between them. CDR3 amino acids: CASSAQPPSIAPSTDTQYF. CDR3 in DNA: TGTGCCAGCAGTGCCCAACCACCTAGCATAGCCCCTAGCACAGATACGCAGTATTTT.

CDR3: CSVGPAGGLRGSNEQFF. DNA for the CDR3: TGCAGCGTGGGCCCAGCGGGAGGGCTCCGGGGCAGCAATGAGCAGTTCTTC. The rearrangement joins TRBV29-1 to TRBJ2-1; 10 positions match TRBD2. Germline values: CDR1 SQVTM, CDR2 ANQGSEA. This CDR3 has 17 residues. After removal of 6 bases from V and 6 bases from J, the junction contained 17 bases not matched to a gene.

With respect to this clone: The germline gene is not matched at one end of the junction; a read error may be the cause. The gene calls are TRBV7-7 and TRBJ2-5; 9 nucleotides agree with TRBD2. CDR3 length equals 17 residues. Germline CDR1 SSHAT, CDR2 FNYEAQ (reference sequence). CDR3 in amino acids: CASSPLVAGGPQETQYF. The CDR3 DNA is TGTGCTAGCAGCCCACTCGTGGCGGGAGGGCCCCAAGAGACCCAGTACTTC.

The chain recombines TRBV28 with TRBJ2-1; 8 nucleotides agree with TRBD2. Germline loops: CDR1 MDHEN, CDR2 SYDVKM. The CDR3 runs 16 residues. After removal of 3 bases from V and 7 bases from J, the junction contained 11 bases not matched to a gene. CDR3 sequence: CASSFPRGGSRNEQFF. The CDR3 bases are TGTGCCAGCAGTTTCCCTCGGGGGGGTTCGCGGAATGAGCAGTTCTTC.